This is a list of T cell receptor beta chains from one sample in a study of shared clonotypes between healthy human individuals. The repertoire was sequenced with immunoSEQ multiplex PCR; TCRdb's copy has only in-frame clones and lacks some. In the table there are about 2 million clones, about 95% of which are singletons. Sequencing used naive CD8+ T cells sorted from blood. The source is a man younger than 35 in good health. CDR3s leave out the opening cysteine and the closing phenylalanine or tryptophan. A row's size may be missing; if present it is once, few, many or a size class.

cdr3_aa: ASSETGGWTEAF
clone_size: once
j_call: TRBJ1-1
v_call: TRBV7-9

cdr3_aa: ASSLAGQQETQY
clone_size: NA
j_call: TRBJ2-5
v_call: TRBV11-3

cdr3_aa: ASSEQSGPSWTDTQY
clone_size: NA
j_call: TRBJ2-3
v_call: TRBV6-1

cdr3_aa: ASSEGFQLTTDTQY
clone_size: NA
j_call: TRBJ2-3
v_call: TRBV7-3

cdr3_aa: ASSPGAKVVETQY
clone_size: NA
j_call: TRBJ2-5
v_call: TRBV7-2

cdr3_aa: AKTGTGLGRYQETQY
clone_size: NA
j_call: TRBJ2-5
v_call: TRBV10-2

cdr3_aa: ASSSTSGSYEQY
clone_size: NA
j_call: TRBJ2-7
v_call: TRBV18

cdr3_aa: ASSVVAGGQETQY
clone_size: NA
j_call: TRBJ2-5
v_call: TRBV9

cdr3_aa: ASSRDSGANVLT
clone_size: NA
j_call: TRBJ2-6
v_call: TRBV19

cdr3_aa: ASSFDRAITDTQY
clone_size: NA
j_call: TRBJ2-3
v_call: TRBV5-6

cdr3_aa: ASSLFRPDRNSGNTIY
clone_size: NA
j_call: TRBJ1-3
v_call: TRBV19

cdr3_aa: ASSEGQTEAF
clone_size: NA
j_call: TRBJ1-1
v_call: TRBV9

cdr3_aa: SVAPGFGYSGANVLT
clone_size: NA
j_call: TRBJ2-6
v_call: TRBV29-1

cdr3_aa: ASSLEGTGFSDTQY
clone_size: once
j_call: TRBJ2-3
v_call: TRBV7-9

cdr3_aa: ASSFPAGGVYEQY
clone_size: NA
j_call: TRBJ2-7
v_call: TRBV28

cdr3_aa: ASSPGGSNEQF
clone_size: NA
j_call: TRBJ2-1
v_call: TRBV10-2

cdr3_aa: ASSLVEGNF
clone_size: NA
j_call: TRBJ1-1
v_call: TRBV7-9

cdr3_aa: ASSQSQGYEQY
clone_size: NA
j_call: TRBJ2-7
v_call: TRBV4-1

cdr3_aa: ASRVGRGGVNTEAF
clone_size: NA
j_call: TRBJ1-1
v_call: TRBV7-9

cdr3_aa: ASSWGADNEQF
clone_size: NA
j_call: TRBJ2-1
v_call: TRBV27

cdr3_aa: ASSSGSSYNEQF
clone_size: NA
j_call: TRBJ2-1
v_call: TRBV13

cdr3_aa: AWRIGGAGELF
clone_size: many
j_call: TRBJ2-2
v_call: TRBV30

cdr3_aa: AWSAHGIDPYNEQF
clone_size: NA
j_call: TRBJ2-1
v_call: TRBV30

cdr3_aa: ASSLTGYGMNTEAF
clone_size: NA
j_call: TRBJ1-1
v_call: TRBV13

cdr3_aa: AWSGPNPTYEQY
clone_size: NA
j_call: TRBJ2-7
v_call: TRBV30

cdr3_aa: ASSRDFLGGDTQY
clone_size: NA
j_call: TRBJ2-3
v_call: TRBV4-2

cdr3_aa: ASSVWPSTDTQY
clone_size: NA
j_call: TRBJ2-3
v_call: TRBV10-2

cdr3_aa: ASSLVAGGSETQY
clone_size: NA
j_call: TRBJ2-5
v_call: TRBV7-9

cdr3_aa: ASSLSQGTYEQY
clone_size: NA
j_call: TRBJ2-7
v_call: TRBV27

cdr3_aa: ASSPLTATEAF
clone_size: NA
j_call: TRBJ1-1
v_call: TRBV27

cdr3_aa: AIPTGQQH
clone_size: NA
j_call: TRBJ1-5
v_call: TRBV21-1

cdr3_aa: ASRLGAGGGYGYT
clone_size: few
j_call: TRBJ1-2
v_call: TRBV19

cdr3_aa: ASSERQGEMQY
clone_size: NA
j_call: TRBJ2-3
v_call: TRBV10-1

cdr3_aa: ASSHSFGSTDTQY
clone_size: NA
j_call: TRBJ2-3
v_call: TRBV4-1

cdr3_aa: ASSLAGIYNEQF
clone_size: NA
j_call: TRBJ2-1
v_call: TRBV6-5

cdr3_aa: ASSPERQKGDEQY
clone_size: NA
j_call: TRBJ2-7
v_call: TRBV19

cdr3_aa: ASSLYRLPNQPQH
clone_size: once
j_call: TRBJ1-5
v_call: TRBV27

cdr3_aa: ASSQLRGLEQY
clone_size: NA
j_call: TRBJ2-7
v_call: TRBV4-3

cdr3_aa: ASSQDSGVPSGANVLT
clone_size: NA
j_call: TRBJ2-6
v_call: TRBV4-1

cdr3_aa: ASSLAAGWTGYT
clone_size: NA
j_call: TRBJ1-2
v_call: TRBV5-1

cdr3_aa: ASGGQGYGYT
clone_size: NA
j_call: TRBJ1-2
v_call: TRBV28